This T cell receptor beta chain appears in the sequencing data of a study of technical replicates of blood from several donors. Only in-frame clones appear in the TCRdb table, and some are missing; sequencing was by immunoSEQ multiplex PCR. The top ten hold around 12% of the sample, which has about 15,000 clones, over 80% seen once. Germline loops: CDR1 PRHDT, CDR2 FYEKMQ (reference sequence). The CDR3 is 13 amino acids. Unmatched junction bases numbered 1, after V lost 8 bases and J lost 1 base. V gene TRBV13 combines with J gene TRBJ2-3, with TRBD1 identical over 9 bases. The sample comprised PBMCs. The receptor was derived from a human donor in good health. CDR3 DNA: TGTGCCAGCCACAGGGGGCGCACAGATACGCAGTATTTT. Its protein is CASHRGRTDTQYF.